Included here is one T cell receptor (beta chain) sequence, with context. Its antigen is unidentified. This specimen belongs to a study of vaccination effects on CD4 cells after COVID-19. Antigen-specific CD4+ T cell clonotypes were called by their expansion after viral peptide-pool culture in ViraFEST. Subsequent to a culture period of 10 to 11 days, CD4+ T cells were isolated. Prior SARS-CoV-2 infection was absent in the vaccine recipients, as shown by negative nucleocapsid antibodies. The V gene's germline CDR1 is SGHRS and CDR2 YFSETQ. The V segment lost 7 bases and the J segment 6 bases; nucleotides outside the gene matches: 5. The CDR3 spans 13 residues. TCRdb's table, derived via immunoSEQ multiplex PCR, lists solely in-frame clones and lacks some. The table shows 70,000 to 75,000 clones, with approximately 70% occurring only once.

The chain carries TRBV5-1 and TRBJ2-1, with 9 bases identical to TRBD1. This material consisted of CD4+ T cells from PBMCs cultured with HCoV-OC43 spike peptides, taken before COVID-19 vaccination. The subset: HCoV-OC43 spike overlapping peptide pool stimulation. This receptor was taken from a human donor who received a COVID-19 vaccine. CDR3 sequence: CASGPTGGNEQFF. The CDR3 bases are TGCGCCAGCGGACCGACAGGGGGCAATGAGCAGTTCTTC.